The 19 T cell receptor beta chains presented below share a single source sample, sequenced in a study of T-cell memory formation after mild COVID-19. MiXCR, applied by TCRdb to the 5' RACE reads, yields one record per CDR3 protein. The repertoire holds some 210,000 distinct CDR3 sequences, with around 30% as singletons. The sequencing input was PBMCs or a T cell subset sorted from them (not recorded which). All receptors come from an adult woman who had mild COVID-19 (a few samples of this study predate the infection). Cell type and time point are not known.

A few counts support this clonotype. The J gene is TRBJ1-2, the V gene TRBV19, with TRBD1 identical over 7 bases. J gave up 4 bases and V 8 bases, and 7 bases lay outside the gene matches. This CDR3 is 13 amino acids long. CDR1 and CDR2 from the germline V gene are LNHDA and SQIVND (reference sequence). The CDR3 loop reads CASGPGGTYGYTF. CDR3 nucleotides: TGTGCCAGTGGGCCAGGGGGTACCTATGGCTACACCTTC.

CDR3 region: CAISEVGTSTDTQYF. CDR3 nucleotide sequence: TGTGCCATCAGTGAAGTCGGGACTAGCACAGATACGCAGTATTTT. The chain joins TRBV10-3 to TRBJ2-3; tentatively, D is TRBD2 (6 bases). Germline V CDR1 and CDR2: ENHRY, SYGVKD. The CDR3 contains 15 residues. V was pared by 3 bases and J by 0 bases, with 10 bases between.

This clonotype was seen a few times. This chain links TRBV9 with TRBJ2-1; D may match TRBD1 or TRBD2 (5 bases each). CDR3 length: 17 amino acids. V shed 0 bases and J shed 4 bases, with 17 bases lying between them. Germline CDR1 SGDLS, CDR2 YYNGEE. The CDR3 nucleotides are TGTGCCAGCAGCGTAGTTGAGGGAGAGGGGCCTTACAATGAGCAGTTCTTC. Its protein is CASSVVEGEGPYNEQFF.

The V call is TRBV7-2, the J call TRBJ2-5; TRBD1 matches at 9 bases. With 3 bases clipped from V and 5 bases from J, the junction kept 7 bases outside the gene matches. The CDR3 runs 15 residues. CDR1 is SGHTA and CDR2 is FQGNSA in the germline V gene. The CDR3 sequence is CASSFGQGLGETQYF. CDR3 sequence (DNA): TGTGCCAGCAGCTTCGGACAGGGGCTGGGGGAGACCCAGTACTTC. Full variable domain (rest looked up from reference TRBV7-2 and TRBJ2-5): GAGVSQSPSNKVTEKGKDVELRCDPISGHTALYWYRQSLGQGLEFLIYFQGNSAPDKSGLPSDRFSAERTGGSVSTLTIQRTQQEDSAVYLCASSFGQGLGETQYFGPGTRLLVL.

This clonotype turned up a few times. The CDR3 DNA reads TGTGCCAGCACCCGGACAGGGAGCTCCTACGAGCAGTACTTC. Its protein is CASTRTGSSYEQYF. The chain has TRBV27 and TRBJ2-7; 8 nucleotides align to TRBD1. CDR3 size: 14 residues. V gave up 7 bases and J gave up 0 bases; unmatched junction bases: 5. Looked up from germline, CDR1 is MNHEY and CDR2 is SMNVEV (reference sequence).

J is TRBJ2-3 and V is TRBV6-5, with D possibly being TRBD1 (5 bases). The CDR3 is 13 residues long. CDR1 and CDR2 (germline): MNHEY, SVGAGI. V lost 2 bases, J lost 5 bases, and 8 bases lay in between. CDR3 amino acids: CASSYQGRDTQYF. The CDR3 bases are TGTGCCAGCAGTTACCAGGGTCGAGATACGCAGTATTTT.

The V gene is TRBV7-9, the J gene TRBJ1-1; TRBD1 might be the D (6 bases). Germline V gives CDR1 SEHNR, CDR2 FQNEAQ (reference sequence). The CDR3 sequence is 15 residues long. The V and J ends lost 7 bases and 2 bases respectively, with 17 bases between them. Here the CDR3 DNA reads TGTGCCAGCACCAGGGGCGGGTCGGGTAACACTGAAGCTTTCTTT. It codes for CASTRGGSGNTEAFF.

The gene calls are TRBV7-7 and TRBJ2-1, with a possible D match to TRBD2 (6 bases). The V end lost 8 bases, the J end lost 1 base, and 9 bases lay between the germline ends. CDR1 and CDR2 (germline): SSHAT, FNYEAQ (reference sequence). The CDR3 length is 13 residues. As DNA, the CDR3 is TGTGCCAGCTCAGCGGGTTCCTACAATGAGCAGTTCTTC. Translation: CASSAGSYNEQFF.

This clonotype was seen only a few times. The genes are TRBV6-2 or TRBV6-3 and TRBJ1-5, with D possibly being TRBD1 (6 bases). The V end was cut by 5 bases, the J end by 2 bases, with 10 bases between. The CDR3 loop spans 14 amino acids. Germline V gives CDR1 MNHEY, CDR2 SVGEGT. The CDR3 region is CASSAGAGNQPQHF. For the CDR3, the DNA is TGTGCCAGCAGTGCAGGGGCAGGCAATCAGCCCCAGCATTTT.

This clonotype was counted a few times. The V and J genes are TRBV6-5 and TRBJ2-1; a weak D match, TRBD1 (6 bases). Germline loops: CDR1 MNHEY, CDR2 SVGAGI. V lost 7 bases to trimming and J lost 0 bases, with 10 bases between them. The CDR3 is made up of 14 amino acids. The CDR3 coding sequence is TGTGCCAGCACAGGGGTCAGCTCCTACAATGAGCAGTTCTTC. This sequence encodes CASTGVSSYNEQFF.

This clonotype was seen repeatedly, ten times or more. The rearrangement links TRBV2 to TRBJ1-5; D might be TRBD1 (6 bases). The CDR3 extends over 14 amino acids. Germline CDR1 and CDR2: SNHLY and FYNNEI. Between the trimmed V and J ends, which lost 5 bases and 2 bases, there was a span of 10 bases. CDR3 residues: CASSKQGGNQPQHF. CDR3 in DNA: TGTGCCAGCAGTAAACAGGGCGGCAATCAGCCCCAGCATTTT.

The chain carries TRBV9 and TRBJ2-1; D gene unclear. The CDR3 contains 15 residues. Germline values: CDR1 SGDLS, CDR2 YYNGEE. V dropped 4 bases and J dropped 0 bases, with 11 bases sitting between them. The CDR3 protein is CASSPLGSSYNEQFF. CDR3 in DNA: TGTGCCAGCAGCCCTCTCGGTAGCTCCTACAATGAGCAGTTCTTC.

This clonotype has more than one count but fewer than ten. The V and J genes are TRBV7-3 and TRBJ2-1; TRBD2 agrees at 7 bases. Germline CDR1 SGHTA, CDR2 FQGTGA. With V trimmed by 5 bases and J by 8 bases, 12 bases remained unmatched. The CDR3 totals 15 residues. DNA for the CDR3: TGTGCCAGCAGCCCCCGGAGCGGGATTGTCGATGAGCAGTTCTTC. Its translation is CASSPRSGIVDEQFF.

The chain joins TRBV28 to TRBJ1-4, with D possibly TRBD1 on 6 matching bases. CDR3 length: 15 residues. V lost 4 bases, J lost 8 bases, and 17 bases lay in between. The germline gives CDR1 MDHEN, CDR2 SYDVKM. This CDR3 is CASSSPQGEGEKLFF. DNA for the CDR3: TGTGCCAGCAGTTCACCACAGGGAGAGGGCGAAAAACTGTTTTTT.

This clonotype was detected a few times. This rearrangement joins TRBV4-2 to TRBJ2-1; 8 nucleotides agree with TRBD1. This CDR3 region has 15 residues. Unmatched junction bases numbered 12, after V lost 8 bases and J lost 6 bases. Looked up from germline, CDR1 is LGHNA and CDR2 is YNFKEQ. Written as DNA, the CDR3 is TGTGCCAGCCAGGGCCGGGACACAGGGGGCAATGAGCAGTTCTTC. Its translation: CASQGRDTGGNEQFF.

The CDR3 spells CSACDLREPQHF. Written as DNA, the CDR3 is TGCAGTGCTTGTGACCTGAGGGAGCCCCAGCATTTT. The rearrangement links TRBV20-1 to TRBJ1-5; no clear D gene. V lost 5 bases, J lost 8 bases, and 13 bases lay in between. The CDR3 is 12 residues long. Germline assignment: CDR1 DFQATT and CDR2 SNEGSKA (reference sequence).

J is TRBJ1-5 and V is TRBV27; D is ambiguous. Germline V gives CDR1 MNHEY, CDR2 SMNVEV (reference sequence). CDR3 length: 13 amino acids. Trimming cost V 3 bases and J 4 bases, with 7 bases left between them. The DNA for the CDR3 is TGTGCCAGCAGTTTCTTCCCTAATCAGCCCCAGCATTTT. This sequence encodes CASSFFPNQPQHF.

The V call is TRBV20-1, the J call TRBJ2-7; D possibly corresponds to TRBD2 (7 bases). The V end was cut by 2 bases, the J end by 7 bases, with 21 bases between. Germline assignment: CDR1 DFQATT and CDR2 SNEGSKA (reference sequence). This CDR3 has 15 amino acids. The CDR3 nucleotides are TGCAGTGCTAGATTGGGGGGCTCACTAGCGAGGGAGCAGTACTTC. This gives the protein CSARLGGSLAREQYF.

V and J are TRBV24-1 and TRBJ1-1, with D uncertain. The CDR3 consists of 15 residues. Deletions cut 8 bases from V and 1 base from J, with 16 bases between. Germline V gene sequence: CDR1 KGHDR, CDR2 SFDVKD. CDR3 residues: CATKSSVTPNTEAFF. In nucleotides, the CDR3 is TGTGCCACCAAGTCATCAGTTACGCCGAACACTGAAGCTTTCTTT.